This T cell receptor (beta chain) stems from a study of cytomegalovirus exposure and HLA in healthy donors. There are 14 residues in the CDR3. Germline assignment: CDR1 KGHSH and CDR2 LQKENI. Trimming left V 3 bases short and J 2 bases short, with 7 bases between. This clone was counted a few times. PCR used 60 Vbeta primers and 13 Jbeta primers. Measured with immunoSEQ multiplex PCR; TCRdb has only the in-frame clones, and not every one. Among around 230,000 clones listed, about 85% were seen once. This chain joins TRBV18 and TRBJ1-4; D is ambiguous. Sequencing was carried out using PBMCs. This clonotype was obtained from a girl aged 2-10 years in good health and CMV-seronegative. DNA for the CDR3: TGTGCCAGCTCACCCGACGGGACTAATGAAAAACTGTTTTTT. Its protein is CASSPDGTNEKLFF.